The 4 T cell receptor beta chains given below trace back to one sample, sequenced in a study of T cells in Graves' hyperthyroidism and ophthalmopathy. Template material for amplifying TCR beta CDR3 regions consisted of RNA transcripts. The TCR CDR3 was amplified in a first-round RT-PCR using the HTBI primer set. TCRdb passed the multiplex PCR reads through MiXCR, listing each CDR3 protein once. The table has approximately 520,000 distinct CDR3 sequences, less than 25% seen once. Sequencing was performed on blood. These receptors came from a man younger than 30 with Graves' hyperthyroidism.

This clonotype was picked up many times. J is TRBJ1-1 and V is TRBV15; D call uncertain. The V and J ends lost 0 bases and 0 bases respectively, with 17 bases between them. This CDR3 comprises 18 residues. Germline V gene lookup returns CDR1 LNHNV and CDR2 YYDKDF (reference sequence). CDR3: CATSRDITAVIMNTEAFF. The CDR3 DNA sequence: TGTGCCACCAGCAGAGATATCACGGCGGTTATTATGAACACTGAAGCTTTCTTT.

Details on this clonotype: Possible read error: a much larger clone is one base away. CDR3 sequence (DNA): TGTGCCAGCAGTTACGGGCGGGACGAGCAGTACTTC. Translation: CASSYGRDEQYF. This chain connects TRBV6-5 to TRBJ2-7, with D possibly matching TRBD2 (5 bases). Germline V lookup: CDR1 MNHEY, CDR2 SVGAGI. This CDR3 region has 12 residues. V lost 2 bases and J lost 5, with 7 bases in between.

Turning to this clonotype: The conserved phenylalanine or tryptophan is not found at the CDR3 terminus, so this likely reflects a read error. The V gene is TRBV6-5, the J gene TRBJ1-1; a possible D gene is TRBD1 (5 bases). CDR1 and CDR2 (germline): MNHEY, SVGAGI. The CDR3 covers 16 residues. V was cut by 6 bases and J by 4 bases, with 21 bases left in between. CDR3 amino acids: CASRYRHGALGTEAFY. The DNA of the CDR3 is TGTGCCAGCAGATACCGACATGGGGCTTTGGGCACTGAAGCTTTCTAT.

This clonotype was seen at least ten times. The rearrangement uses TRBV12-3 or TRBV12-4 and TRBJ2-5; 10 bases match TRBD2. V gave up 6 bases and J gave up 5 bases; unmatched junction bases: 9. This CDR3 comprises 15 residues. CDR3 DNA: TGTGCCAGCAGCAGGAGCGGGGGGGCCCGGGAGACCCAGTACTTC. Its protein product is CASSRSGGARETQYF.